The T cell receptor beta chain under discussion was sequenced for a study of cytotoxic CD8 clonotypes in ibrutinib-treated CLL. Looking at the study overall: The study recorded mean values of approximately 260,000 productive templates and 94,082 productive rearrangements per sample. Whole-study findings and limits: Progressing patients had sampling times that differed from those of sustained-remission patients.

Sequencing was performed with immunoSEQ multiplex PCR; in TCRdb, only in-frame clones are kept and a portion is missing. The sample comprises about 300,000 clones, approximately 76% of which are singletons, and about 5% rests with the top ten. The CDR3 is made up of 13 amino acids. Germline trimming cut 5 bases from V and 6 bases from J; bases unmatched to any gene: 4. The germline V gene encodes CDR1 SGHAT and CDR2 FQDESV (reference sequence). Notes on this clone: Its antigen remains unknown.

The chain has TRBV11-1 and TRBJ2-3; the match to TRBD1 covers 8 bases. This TCR was sampled from a human donor with chronic lymphocytic leukemia. Material: PBMCs, obtained at disease progression, from a patient treated with ibrutinib. The CDR3 DNA follows: TGTGCCAGCAGCCGGACAGGGTTTGATACGCAGTATTTT. Protein: CASSRTGFDTQYF. The full variable domain, with the rest looked up from reference TRBV11-1 and TRBJ2-3, is EAEVAQSPRYKITEKSQAVAFWCDPISGHATLYWYRQILGQGPELLVQFQDESVVDDSQLPKDRFSAERLKGVDSTLKIQPAELGDSAMYLCASSRTGFDTQYFGPGTRLTVL.